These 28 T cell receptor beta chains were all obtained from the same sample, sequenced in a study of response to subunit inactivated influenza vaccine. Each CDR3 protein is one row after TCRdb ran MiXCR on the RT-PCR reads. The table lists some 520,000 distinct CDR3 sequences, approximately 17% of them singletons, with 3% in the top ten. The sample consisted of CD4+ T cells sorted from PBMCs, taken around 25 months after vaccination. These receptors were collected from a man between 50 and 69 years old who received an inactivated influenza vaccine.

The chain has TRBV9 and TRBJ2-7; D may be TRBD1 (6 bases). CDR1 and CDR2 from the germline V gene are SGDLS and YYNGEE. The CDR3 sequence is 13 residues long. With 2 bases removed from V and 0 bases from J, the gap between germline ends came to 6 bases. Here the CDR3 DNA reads TGTGCCAGCAGCGTGGGGGCCTCCTACGAGCAGTACTTC. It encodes CASSVGASYEQYF.

CDR3 coding DNA: TGTGCCAGCAGCCCCCGTGGGGGGGCTGCAACTAATGAAAAACTGTTTTTT. It yields the protein CASSPRGGAATNEKLFF. The chain uses TRBV7-2 and TRBJ1-4, with D perhaps TRBD1 (6 bases). Trimming took 5 bases from V and 0 from J, leaving 16 bases between them. The CDR3 totals 17 residues. Germline values: CDR1 SGHTA, CDR2 FQGNSA.

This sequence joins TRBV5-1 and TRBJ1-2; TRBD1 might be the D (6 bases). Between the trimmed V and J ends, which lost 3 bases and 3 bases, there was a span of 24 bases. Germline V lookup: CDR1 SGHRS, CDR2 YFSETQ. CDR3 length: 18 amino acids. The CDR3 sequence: CASSSGPGDTAVYYGYTF. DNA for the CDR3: TGCGCCAGCAGCTCAGGACCCGGGGACACGGCGGTCTACTATGGCTACACCTTC.

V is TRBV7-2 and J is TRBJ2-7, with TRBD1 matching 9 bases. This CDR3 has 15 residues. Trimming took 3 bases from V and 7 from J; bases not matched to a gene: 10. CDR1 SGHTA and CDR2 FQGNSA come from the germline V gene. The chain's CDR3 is CASSFGQGTSTEQYF. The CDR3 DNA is TGTGCCAGCAGCTTCGGACAGGGGACTTCAACGGAGCAGTACTTC.

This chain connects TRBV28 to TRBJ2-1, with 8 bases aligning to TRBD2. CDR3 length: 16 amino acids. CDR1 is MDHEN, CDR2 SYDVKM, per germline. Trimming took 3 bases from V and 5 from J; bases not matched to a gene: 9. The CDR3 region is CASSFPGLAGNNEQFF. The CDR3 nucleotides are TGTGCCAGCAGTTTCCCAGGACTAGCAGGGAACAATGAGCAGTTCTTC.

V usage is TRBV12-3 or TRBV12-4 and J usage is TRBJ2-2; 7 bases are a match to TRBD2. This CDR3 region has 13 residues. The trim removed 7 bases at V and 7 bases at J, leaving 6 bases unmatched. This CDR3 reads CASTTGGFGELFF. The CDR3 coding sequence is TGTGCCAGCACCACGGGGGGATTCGGGGAGCTGTTTTTT.

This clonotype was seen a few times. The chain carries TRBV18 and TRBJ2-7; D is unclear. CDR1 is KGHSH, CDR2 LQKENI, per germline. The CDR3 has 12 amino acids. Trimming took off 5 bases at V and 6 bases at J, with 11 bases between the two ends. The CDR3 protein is CASSEVVSEQYF. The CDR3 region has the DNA TGTGCCAGCTCAGAAGTAGTCTCCGAGCAGTACTTC.

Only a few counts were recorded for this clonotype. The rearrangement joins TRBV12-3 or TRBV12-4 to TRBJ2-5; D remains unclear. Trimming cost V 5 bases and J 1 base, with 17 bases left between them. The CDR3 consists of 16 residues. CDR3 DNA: TGTGCCAGCAGTCTGGACCGTTTCCAAGTCCAAGAGACCCAGTACTTC. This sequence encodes CASSLDRFQVQETQYF.

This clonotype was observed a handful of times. This CDR3 reads CASSYYGTGELFF. The CDR3 nucleotides are TGTGCCAGCAGTTACTATGGCACCGGGGAGCTGTTTTTT. This chain links TRBV6-5 with TRBJ2-2; D call uncertain. The V end lost 1 base, the J end lost 4 bases, and 4 bases lay between the germline ends. Germline-derived CDR1 and CDR2 are MNHEY and SVGAGI. CDR3 length: 13 amino acids.

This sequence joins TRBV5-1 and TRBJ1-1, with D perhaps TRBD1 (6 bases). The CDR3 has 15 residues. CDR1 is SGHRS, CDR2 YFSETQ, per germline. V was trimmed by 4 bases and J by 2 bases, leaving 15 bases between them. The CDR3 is CASSPQGLRNTEAFF. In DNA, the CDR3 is TGCGCCAGCAGCCCGCAGGGGCTAAGAAACACTGAAGCTTTCTTT.

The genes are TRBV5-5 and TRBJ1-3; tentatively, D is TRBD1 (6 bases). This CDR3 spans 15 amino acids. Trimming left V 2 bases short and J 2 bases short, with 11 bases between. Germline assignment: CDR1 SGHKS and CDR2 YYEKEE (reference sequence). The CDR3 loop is CASSLPGVAGNTIYF. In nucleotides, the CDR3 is TGTGCCAGCAGCTTACCAGGGGTTGCTGGAAACACCATATATTTT.

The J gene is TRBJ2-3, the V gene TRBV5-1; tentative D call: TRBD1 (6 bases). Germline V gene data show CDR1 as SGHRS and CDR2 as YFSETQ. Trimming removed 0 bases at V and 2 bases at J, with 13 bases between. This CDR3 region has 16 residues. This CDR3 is CASSLASRGITDTQYF. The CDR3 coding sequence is TGCGCCAGCAGCTTGGCAAGCAGGGGAATCACAGATACGCAGTATTTT.

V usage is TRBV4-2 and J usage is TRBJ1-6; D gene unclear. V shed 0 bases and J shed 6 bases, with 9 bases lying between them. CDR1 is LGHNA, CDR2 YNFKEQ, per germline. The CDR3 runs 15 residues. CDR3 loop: CASSQDTDSNSPLHF. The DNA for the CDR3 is TGTGCCAGCAGCCAAGACACTGACTCTAATTCACCCCTCCACTTT.

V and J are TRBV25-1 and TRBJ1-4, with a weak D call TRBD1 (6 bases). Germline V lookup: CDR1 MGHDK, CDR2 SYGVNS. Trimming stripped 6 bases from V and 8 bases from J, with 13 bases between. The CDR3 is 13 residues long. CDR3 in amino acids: CASSVTGSEKLFF. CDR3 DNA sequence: TGTGCCAGCAGCGTAACAGGGAGCGAAAAACTGTTTTTT.

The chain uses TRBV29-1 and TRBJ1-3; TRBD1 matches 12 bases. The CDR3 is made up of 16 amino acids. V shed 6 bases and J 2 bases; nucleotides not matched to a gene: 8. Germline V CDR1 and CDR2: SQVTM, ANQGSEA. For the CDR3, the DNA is TGCAGCGTGGGGACAGGGGGCTATACAACTGGAAACACCATATATTTT. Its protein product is CSVGTGGYTTGNTIYF.

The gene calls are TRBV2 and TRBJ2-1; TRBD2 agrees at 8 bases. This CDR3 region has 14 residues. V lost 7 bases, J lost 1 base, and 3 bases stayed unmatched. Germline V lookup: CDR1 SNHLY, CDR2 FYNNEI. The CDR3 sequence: CASIAGGSYNEQFF. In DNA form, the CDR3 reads TGTGCCAGCATTGCGGGAGGATCCTACAATGAGCAGTTCTTC.

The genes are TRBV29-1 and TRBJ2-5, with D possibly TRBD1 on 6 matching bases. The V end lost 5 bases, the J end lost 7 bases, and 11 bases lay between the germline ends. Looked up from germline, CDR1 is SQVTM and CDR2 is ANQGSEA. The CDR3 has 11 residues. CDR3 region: CSVQGRGTQYF. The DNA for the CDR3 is TGCAGCGTTCAGGGGCGAGGGACCCAGTACTTC. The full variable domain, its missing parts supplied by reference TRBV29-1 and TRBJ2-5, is SAVISQKPSRDICQRGTSLTIQCQVDSQVTMMFWYRQQPGQSLTLIATANQGSEATYESGFVIDKFPISRPNLTFSTLTVSNMSPEDSSIYLCSVQGRGTQYFGPGTRLLVL.

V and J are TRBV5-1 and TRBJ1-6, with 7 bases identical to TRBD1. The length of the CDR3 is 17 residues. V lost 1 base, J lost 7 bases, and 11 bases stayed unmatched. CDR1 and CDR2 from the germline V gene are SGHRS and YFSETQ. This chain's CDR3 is CASSLMGRGGLNSPLHF. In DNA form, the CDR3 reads TGCGCCAGCAGCTTGATGGGCAGGGGGGGCCTGAATTCACCCCTCCACTTT.

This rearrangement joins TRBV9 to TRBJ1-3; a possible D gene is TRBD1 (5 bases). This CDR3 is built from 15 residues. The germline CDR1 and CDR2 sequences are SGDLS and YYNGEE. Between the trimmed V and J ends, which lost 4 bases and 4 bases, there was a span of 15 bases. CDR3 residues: CASSLNRDGGNTIYF. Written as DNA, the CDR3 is TGTGCCAGCAGCCTCAACCGGGACGGAGGAAACACCATATATTTT.

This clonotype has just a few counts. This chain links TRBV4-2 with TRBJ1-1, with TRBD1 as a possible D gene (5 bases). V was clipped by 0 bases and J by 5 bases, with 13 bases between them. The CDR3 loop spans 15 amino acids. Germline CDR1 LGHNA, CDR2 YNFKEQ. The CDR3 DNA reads TGTGCCAGCAGCCAAGAGGAAGGGGCGAGTACTGAAGCTTTCTTT. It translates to CASSQEEGASTEAFF.

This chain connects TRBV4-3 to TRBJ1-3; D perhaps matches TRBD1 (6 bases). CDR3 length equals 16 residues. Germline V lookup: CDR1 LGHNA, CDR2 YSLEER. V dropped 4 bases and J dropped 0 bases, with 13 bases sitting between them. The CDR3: CASSRDVGGSGNTIYF. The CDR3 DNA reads TGCGCCAGCAGCCGGGATGTAGGGGGCTCTGGAAACACCATATATTTT.

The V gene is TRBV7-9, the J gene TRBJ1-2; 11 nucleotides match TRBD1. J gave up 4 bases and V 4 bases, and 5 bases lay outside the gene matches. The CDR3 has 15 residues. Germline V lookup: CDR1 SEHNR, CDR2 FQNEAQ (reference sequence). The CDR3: CASSSRGTGGYGYTF. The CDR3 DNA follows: TGTGCCAGCAGCTCCCGCGGGACAGGGGGCTATGGCTACACCTTC.

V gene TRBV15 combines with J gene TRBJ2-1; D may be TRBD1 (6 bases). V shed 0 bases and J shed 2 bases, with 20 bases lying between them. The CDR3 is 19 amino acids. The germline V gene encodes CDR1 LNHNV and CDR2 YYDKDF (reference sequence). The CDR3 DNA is TGTGCCACCAGCAGAGAAACCTCTCTATGGGGGCTCACCTACAATGAGCAGTTCTTC. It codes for CATSRETSLWGLTYNEQFF.

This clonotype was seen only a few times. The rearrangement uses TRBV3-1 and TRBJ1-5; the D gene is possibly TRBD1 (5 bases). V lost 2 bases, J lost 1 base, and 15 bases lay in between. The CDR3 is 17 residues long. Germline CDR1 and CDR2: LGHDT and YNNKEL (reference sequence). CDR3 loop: CASSQSGRVTSNQPQHF. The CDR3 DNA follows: TGTGCCAGCAGCCAATCAGGCAGGGTAACGAGCAATCAGCCCCAGCATTTT.

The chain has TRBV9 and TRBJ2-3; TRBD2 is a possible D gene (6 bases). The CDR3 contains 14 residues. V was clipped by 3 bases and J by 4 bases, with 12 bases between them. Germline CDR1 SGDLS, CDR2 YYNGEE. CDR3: CASSDGRGADTQYF. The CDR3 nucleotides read TGTGCCAGCAGCGACGGGAGAGGAGCAGATACGCAGTATTTT.

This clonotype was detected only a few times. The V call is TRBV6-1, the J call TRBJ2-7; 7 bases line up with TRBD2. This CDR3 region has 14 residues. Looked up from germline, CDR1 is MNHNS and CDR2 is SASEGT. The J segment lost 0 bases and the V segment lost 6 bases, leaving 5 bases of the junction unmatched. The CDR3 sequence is CASSLAAVSYEQYF. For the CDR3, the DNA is TGTGCCAGCAGCCTAGCGGCGGTCTCCTACGAGCAGTACTTC.

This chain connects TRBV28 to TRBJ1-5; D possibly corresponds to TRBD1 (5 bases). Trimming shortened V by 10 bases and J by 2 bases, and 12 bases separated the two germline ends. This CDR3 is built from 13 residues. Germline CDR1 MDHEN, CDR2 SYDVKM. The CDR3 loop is CATSGGGNQPQHF. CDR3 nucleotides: TGTGCCACTTCCGGGGGAGGCAATCAGCCCCAGCATTTT.

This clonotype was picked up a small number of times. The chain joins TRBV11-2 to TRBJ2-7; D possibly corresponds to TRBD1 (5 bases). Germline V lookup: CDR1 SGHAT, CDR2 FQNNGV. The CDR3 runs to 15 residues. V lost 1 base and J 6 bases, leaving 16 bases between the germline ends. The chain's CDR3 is CASSLGGVRATEQYF. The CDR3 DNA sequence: TGTGCCAGCAGCTTAGGTGGGGTCAGGGCTACCGAGCAGTACTTC.